Listed below are T cell receptor beta chains from one sample, sequenced in a study of Ad26.COV2.S vaccination and SARS-CoV-2 variants. Method: immunoSEQ multiplex PCR; TCRdb's copy keeps in-frame clones and lacks some. Among some 520,000 clones listed, roughly 89% were seen once. This sample comprised peripheral blood, obtained in a trial of Ad26.COV2.S vaccine versus placebo. These receptors all stem from a person between 18 and 65 years old who received the Ad26.COV2.S COVID-19 vaccine or a placebo. Each CDR3 is given with its conserved first and last residue. The order of the fields is CDR3 DNA, CDR3 protein, J gene, clone size, D gene, V gene. D genes are given only for firm matches. The size entry is marked missing in some rows and otherwise reads once, few, many or a size class.

TGCGCCAGCAGCTTGGTACTAGCGGGAGAGGGCGAGCAGTACTTC	CASSLVLAGEGEQYF	TRBJ2-7	.	TRBD2	TRBV5-1
TGCGCCAGCAGCCAAGGGGCAACTAATGAAAAACTGTTTTTT	CASSQGATNEKLFF	TRBJ1-4	few	.	TRBV4-3
TGTGCCTGGAGCCCGACAGGAGCTAGCAATCAGCCCCAGCATTTT	CAWSPTGASNQPQHF	TRBJ1-5	.	.	TRBV30
TGTGCCAGCAGTGAACTGTCCGAGAATGAAAAACTGTTTTTT	CASSELSENEKLFF	TRBJ1-4	.	.	TRBV2
TGTGCCAGCAGCCGCGCTGGGCCCTACGAGCAGTACTTC	CASSRAGPYEQYF	TRBJ2-7	.	.	TRBV5-6
TGTGCCAGCAGCGTAGATGACTCTGGAAACACCATATATTTT	CASSVDDSGNTIYF	TRBJ1-3	.	.	TRBV9
TGTGCCAGCAGGCCCAGAGCGGGGGGGCTCACCGGGGAGCTGTTTTTT	CASRPRAGGLTGELFF	TRBJ2-2	.	TRBD2	TRBV7-9
TGTGCCAGCAGCTTCACAGGGGTAGGCAATCAGCCCCAGCATTTT	CASSFTGVGNQPQHF	TRBJ1-5	.	TRBD1	TRBV7-9
TGCGCCAGCAGCTTATGGGGAGACAATCAGCCCCAGCATTTT	CASSLWGDNQPQHF	TRBJ1-5	.	.	TRBV5-1
TGTGCCAGCAGCGTAGACGGCGGGAGCTCCTACAATGAGCAGTTCTTC	CASSVDGGSSYNEQFF	TRBJ2-1	.	TRBD2	TRBV9
TGTGCCTGGAGTGTGGTTAGCCCTCTTAGCACAGATACGCAGTATTTT	CAWSVVSPLSTDTQYF	TRBJ2-3	.	.	TRBV30
TGTGCCAGCAGCCAAAATAGCGGGGCATACAATGAGCAGTTCTTC	CASSQNSGAYNEQFF	TRBJ2-1	.	TRBD2	TRBV7-3
TGTGCCAGCGGGCACAGGGCGGCTAACTATGGCTACACCTTC	CASGHRAANYGYTF	TRBJ1-2	.	.	TRBV2
TGCAGCGTTACCTCGTTGGGGGCAGGTTCGGGAAACACCATATATTTT	CSVTSLGAGSGNTIYF	TRBJ1-3	once	.	TRBV29-1
TGTGCCAGCTCACCGCGGTGGCCCTCGGATGAGCAGTTCTTC	CASSPRWPSDEQFF	TRBJ2-1	.	.	TRBV18
TGTGCCATCAGTGGGGGACTAGCGGGAGCAGCCGGGGAGCTGTTTTTT	CAISGGLAGAAGELFF	TRBJ2-2	.	TRBD2	TRBV10-3
TGTGCCAGCAGTTGGGGGGCTGGGGCCAACGTCCTGACTTTC	CASSWGAGANVLTF	TRBJ2-6	.	.	TRBV28
TGCGCCAGCAGCGCGGGGACAGAGAATGAGCAGTTCTTC	CASSAGTENEQFF	TRBJ2-1	.	.	TRBV5-1
TGTGCCAGCAGGCCTTCAGGGGGCGAGGGCCGTGGCTACACCTTC	CASRPSGGEGRGYTF	TRBJ1-2	.	TRBD1	TRBV28
TGCGCCAGCAGCCAACTACTAGTGGCCGGGGAGCTGTTTTTT	CASSQLLVAGELFF	TRBJ2-2	.	.	TRBV4-3
TGTGCCTGGACCCCCGGTAATTCACCCCTCCACTTT	CAWTPGNSPLHF	TRBJ1-6	.	.	TRBV30
TGTGCCAGCAGCTTGGGACTAGCGCAAAGCTACAATGAGCAGTTCTTC	CASSLGLAQSYNEQFF	TRBJ2-1	.	TRBD2	TRBV7-2